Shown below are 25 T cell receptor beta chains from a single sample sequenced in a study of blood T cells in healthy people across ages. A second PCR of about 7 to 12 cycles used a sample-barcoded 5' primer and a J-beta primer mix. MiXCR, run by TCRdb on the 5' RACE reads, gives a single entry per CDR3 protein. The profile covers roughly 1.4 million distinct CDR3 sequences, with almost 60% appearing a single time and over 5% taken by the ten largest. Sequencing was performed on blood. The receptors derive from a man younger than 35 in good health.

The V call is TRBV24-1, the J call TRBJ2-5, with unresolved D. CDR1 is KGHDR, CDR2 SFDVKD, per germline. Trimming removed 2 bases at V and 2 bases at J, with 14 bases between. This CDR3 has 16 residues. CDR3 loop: CATSDSFKNTQETQYF. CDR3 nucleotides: TGTGCCACCAGTGATTCCTTCAAAAACACGCAAGAGACCCAGTACTTC.

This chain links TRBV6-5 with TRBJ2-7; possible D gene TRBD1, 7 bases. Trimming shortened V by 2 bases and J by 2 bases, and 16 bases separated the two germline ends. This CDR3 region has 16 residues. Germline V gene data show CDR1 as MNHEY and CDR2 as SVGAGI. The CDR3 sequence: CASSYQFQGGTYEQYF. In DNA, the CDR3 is TGTGCCAGCAGTTACCAGTTCCAGGGGGGTACCTACGAGCAGTACTTC.

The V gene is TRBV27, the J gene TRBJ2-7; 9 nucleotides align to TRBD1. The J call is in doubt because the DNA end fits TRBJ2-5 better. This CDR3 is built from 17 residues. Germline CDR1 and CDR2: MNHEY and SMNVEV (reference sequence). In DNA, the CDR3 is TGTGCCAGCAGTTTCCTGATTGACAGGGGGACTTTTGGGACCCAGTACTTC. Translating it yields CASSFLIDRGTFGTQYF.

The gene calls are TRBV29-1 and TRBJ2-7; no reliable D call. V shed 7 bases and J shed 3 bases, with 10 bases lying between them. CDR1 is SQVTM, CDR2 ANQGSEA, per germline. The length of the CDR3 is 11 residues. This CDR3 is CSAAGNYEQYF. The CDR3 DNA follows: TGCAGCGCCGCCGGAAACTACGAGCAGTACTTC.

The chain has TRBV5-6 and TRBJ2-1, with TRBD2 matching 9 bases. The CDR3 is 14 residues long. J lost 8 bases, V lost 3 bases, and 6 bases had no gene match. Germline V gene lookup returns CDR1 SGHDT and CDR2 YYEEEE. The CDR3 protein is CASSSGTSRYEQFF. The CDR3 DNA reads TGTGCCAGCAGCTCCGGGACTAGCAGGTATGAGCAGTTCTTC.

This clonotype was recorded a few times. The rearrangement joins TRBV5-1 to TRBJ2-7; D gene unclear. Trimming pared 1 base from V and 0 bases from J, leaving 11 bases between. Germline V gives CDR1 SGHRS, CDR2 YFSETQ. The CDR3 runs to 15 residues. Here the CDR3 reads CASSLSTLNSYEQYF. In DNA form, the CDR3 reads TGCGCCAGCAGCTTGTCTACGTTAAACTCCTACGAGCAGTACTTC.

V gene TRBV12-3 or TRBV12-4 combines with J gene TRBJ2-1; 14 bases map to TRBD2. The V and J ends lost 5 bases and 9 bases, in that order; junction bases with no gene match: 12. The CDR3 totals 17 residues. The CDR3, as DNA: TGTGCCAGCAGTCGATTCACCTCCGGGACTAGCGGGAGTGAGCAGTTCTTC. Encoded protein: CASSRFTSGTSGSEQFF.

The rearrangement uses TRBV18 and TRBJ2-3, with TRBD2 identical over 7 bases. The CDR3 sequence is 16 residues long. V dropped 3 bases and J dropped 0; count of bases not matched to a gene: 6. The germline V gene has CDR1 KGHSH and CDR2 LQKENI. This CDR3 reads CASSPSGWRSTDTQYF. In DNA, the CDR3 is TGTGCCAGCTCACCTAGCGGGTGGAGAAGCACAGATACGCAGTATTTT.

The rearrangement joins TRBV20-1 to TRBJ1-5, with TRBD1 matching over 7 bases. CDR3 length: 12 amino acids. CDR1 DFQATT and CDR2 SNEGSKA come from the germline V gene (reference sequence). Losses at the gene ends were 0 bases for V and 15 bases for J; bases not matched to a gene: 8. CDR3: CSARDQGDRVHF. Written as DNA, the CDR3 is TGCAGTGCTAGAGATCAAGGAGACAGGGTGCATTTT.

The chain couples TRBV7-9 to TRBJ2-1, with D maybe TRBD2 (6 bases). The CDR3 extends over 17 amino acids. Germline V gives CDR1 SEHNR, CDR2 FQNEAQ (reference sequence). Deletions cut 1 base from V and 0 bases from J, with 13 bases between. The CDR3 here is CASSLGRGRYSYNEQFF. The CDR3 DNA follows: TGTGCCAGCAGCTTAGGGAGGGGTCGTTACTCCTACAATGAGCAGTTCTTC.

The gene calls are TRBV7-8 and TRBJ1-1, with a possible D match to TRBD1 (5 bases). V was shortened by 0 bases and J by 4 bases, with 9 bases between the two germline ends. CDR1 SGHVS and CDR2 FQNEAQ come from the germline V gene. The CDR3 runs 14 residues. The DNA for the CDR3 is TGTGCCAGCAGCTTAGCGGGGGTTAGCACTGAAGCTTTCTTT. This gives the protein CASSLAGVSTEAFF.

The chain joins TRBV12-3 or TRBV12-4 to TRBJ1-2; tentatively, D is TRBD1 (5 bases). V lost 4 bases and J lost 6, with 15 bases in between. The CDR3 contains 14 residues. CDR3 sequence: CASSSRRVQDGYTF. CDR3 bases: TGTGCCAGCAGTTCCCGCAGGGTGCAGGATGGCTACACCTTC.

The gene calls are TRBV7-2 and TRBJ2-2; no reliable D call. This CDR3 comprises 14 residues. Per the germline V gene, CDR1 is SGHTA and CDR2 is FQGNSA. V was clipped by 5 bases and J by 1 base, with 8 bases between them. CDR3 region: CASSIPGNTGELFF. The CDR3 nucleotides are TGTGCCAGCAGCATTCCAGGGAACACCGGGGAGCTGTTTTTT.

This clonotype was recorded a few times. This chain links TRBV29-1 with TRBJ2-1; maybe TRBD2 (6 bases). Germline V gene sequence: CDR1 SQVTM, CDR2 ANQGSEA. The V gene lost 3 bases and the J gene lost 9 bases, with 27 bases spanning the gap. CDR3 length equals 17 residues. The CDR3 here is CSVEGVSGKGTYGEQFF. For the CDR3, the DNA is TGCAGCGTTGAGGGCGTATCAGGAAAGGGGACTTACGGTGAGCAGTTCTTC.

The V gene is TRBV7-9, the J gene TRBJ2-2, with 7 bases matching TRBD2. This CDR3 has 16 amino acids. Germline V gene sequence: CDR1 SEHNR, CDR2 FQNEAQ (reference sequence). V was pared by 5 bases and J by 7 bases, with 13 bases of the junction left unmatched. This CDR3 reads CASSLETSSGGGELFF. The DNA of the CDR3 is TGTGCCAGCAGCCTGGAGACTAGCAGTGGTGGCGGGGAGCTGTTTTTT.

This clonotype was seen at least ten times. The CDR3 reads CSVGVNYGYTF. CDR3 coding DNA: TGCAGCGTGGGGGTTAACTATGGCTACACCTTC. This chain uses TRBV29-1 with TRBJ1-2, with a tentative D call TRBD1 (5 bases). Germline CDR1 and CDR2: SQVTM and ANQGSEA. The CDR3 is 11 amino acids. V gave up 6 bases and J gave up 1 base, with 6 bases separating them.

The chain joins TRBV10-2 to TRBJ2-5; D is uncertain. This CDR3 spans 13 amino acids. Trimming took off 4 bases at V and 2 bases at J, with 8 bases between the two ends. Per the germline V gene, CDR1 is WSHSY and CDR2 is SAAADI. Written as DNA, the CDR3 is TGCGCCAGCAGTGGGTGGCAACAAGAGACCCAGTACTTC. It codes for CASSGWQQETQYF.

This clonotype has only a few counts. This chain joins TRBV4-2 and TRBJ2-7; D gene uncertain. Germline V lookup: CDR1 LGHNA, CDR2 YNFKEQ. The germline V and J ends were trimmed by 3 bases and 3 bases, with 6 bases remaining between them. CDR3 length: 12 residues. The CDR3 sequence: CASSHDHYEQYF. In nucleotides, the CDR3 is TGTGCCAGCAGCCACGACCACTACGAGCAGTACTTC.

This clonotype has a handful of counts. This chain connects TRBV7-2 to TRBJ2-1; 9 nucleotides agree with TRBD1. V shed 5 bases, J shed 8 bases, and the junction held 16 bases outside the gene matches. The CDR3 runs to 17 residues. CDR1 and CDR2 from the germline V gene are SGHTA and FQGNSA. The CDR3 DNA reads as TGTGCCAGCAGCCGTACCCTTCCGGGACAGGGTCGGCATGAGCAGTTCTTC. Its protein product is CASSRTLPGQGRHEQFF.

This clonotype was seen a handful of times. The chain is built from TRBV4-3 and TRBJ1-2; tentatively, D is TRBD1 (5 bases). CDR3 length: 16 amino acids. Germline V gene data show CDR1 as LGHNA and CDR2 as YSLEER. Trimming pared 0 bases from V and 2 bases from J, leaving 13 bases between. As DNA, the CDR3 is TGCGCCAGCAGCCAAGATCCTATGGGACGGAACTATGGCTACACCTTC. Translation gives CASSQDPMGRNYGYTF.

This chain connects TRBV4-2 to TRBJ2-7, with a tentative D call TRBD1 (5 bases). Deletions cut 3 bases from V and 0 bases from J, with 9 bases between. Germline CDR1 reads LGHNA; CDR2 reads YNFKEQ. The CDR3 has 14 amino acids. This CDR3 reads CASSHRQRSYEQYF. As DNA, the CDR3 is TGTGCCAGCAGCCACCGACAGCGCTCCTACGAGCAGTACTTC.

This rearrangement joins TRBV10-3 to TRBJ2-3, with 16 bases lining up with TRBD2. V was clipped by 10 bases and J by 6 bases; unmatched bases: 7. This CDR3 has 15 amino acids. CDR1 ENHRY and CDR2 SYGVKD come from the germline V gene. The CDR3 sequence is CATGTSGRAEDTQYF. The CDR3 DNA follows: TGTGCCACCGGGACTAGCGGGAGGGCAGAGGATACGCAGTATTTT.

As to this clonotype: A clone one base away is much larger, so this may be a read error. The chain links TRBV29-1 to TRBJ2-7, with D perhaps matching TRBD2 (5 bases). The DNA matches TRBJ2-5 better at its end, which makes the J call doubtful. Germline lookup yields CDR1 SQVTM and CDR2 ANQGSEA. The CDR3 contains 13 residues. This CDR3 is CSVEPDWSETQYF. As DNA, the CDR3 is TGCAGCGTTGAGCCGGACTGGTCGGAGACCCAGTACTTC.

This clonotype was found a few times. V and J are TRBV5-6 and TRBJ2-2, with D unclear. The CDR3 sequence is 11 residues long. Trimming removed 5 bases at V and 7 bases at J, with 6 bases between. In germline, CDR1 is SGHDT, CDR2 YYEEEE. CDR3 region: CASSHSGELFF. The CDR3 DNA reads TGTGCCAGCAGTCATAGCGGGGAGCTGTTTTTT.

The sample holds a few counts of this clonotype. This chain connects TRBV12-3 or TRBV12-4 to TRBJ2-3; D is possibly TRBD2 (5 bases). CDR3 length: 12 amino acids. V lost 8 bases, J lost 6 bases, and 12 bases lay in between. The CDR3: CASGPVADTQYF. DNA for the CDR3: TGTGCCAGCGGGCCCGTAGCGGATACGCAGTATTTT.